This is a list of T cell receptor beta chains from one sample in a study of T cells in Graves' hyperthyroidism and ophthalmopathy. MiXCR was run by TCRdb on the multiplex PCR reads, yielding one entry per CDR3 protein. This sample has around 620,000 distinct CDR3 sequences, with 15% to 20% found just once. Input material: blood. Every receptor here comes from a woman aged 30 to 39 with Graves' hyperthyroidism. Each CDR3 is given without its conserved first and last residue. The order of the fields is V gene, J gene, clone size, CDR3 protein. Not every row has a clone size; where given, it reads once, few, many or a size class.

v_call: TRBV18; j_call: TRBJ1-1; clone_size: many; cdr3_aa: ASSREGRGTEAF
v_call: TRBV18; j_call: TRBJ2-1; clone_size: NA; cdr3_aa: ASSPLATVRGEQF
v_call: TRBV6-1; j_call: TRBJ1-4; clone_size: once; cdr3_aa: ASSIDRGLGEKLF
v_call: TRBV20-1; j_call: TRBJ2-5; clone_size: few; cdr3_aa: SASTSGETQY
v_call: TRBV19; j_call: TRBJ2-7; clone_size: few; cdr3_aa: ATAPGPHPFYEQY
v_call: TRBV7-6; j_call: TRBJ1-4; clone_size: few; cdr3_aa: ASSLVGASLEKLF
v_call: TRBV6-1; j_call: TRBJ2-7; clone_size: many; cdr3_aa: ASRPGTSRTYEQY
v_call: TRBV6-6; j_call: TRBJ2-1; clone_size: few; cdr3_aa: ASSYRDGRINEQF
v_call: TRBV5-4; j_call: TRBJ2-7; clone_size: few; cdr3_aa: ASSSGQNSYEQY
v_call: TRBV3-1; j_call: TRBJ1-2; clone_size: NA; cdr3_aa: ASSHARDRGGGYT
v_call: TRBV7-2; j_call: TRBJ1-1; clone_size: many; cdr3_aa: ASSLVDVGVVNTEAF
v_call: TRBV7-2; j_call: TRBJ2-5; clone_size: few; cdr3_aa: ASGVPGGPSGTQY
v_call: TRBV12-3/TRBV12-4; j_call: TRBJ1-5; clone_size: many; cdr3_aa: ASKRQGVQPQH
v_call: TRBV2; j_call: TRBJ2-7; clone_size: many; cdr3_aa: ASTSRYEQY
v_call: TRBV12-3/TRBV12-4; j_call: TRBJ2-5; clone_size: many; cdr3_aa: ASSSRTGGGETQY
v_call: TRBV5-1; j_call: TRBJ1-1; clone_size: many; cdr3_aa: ASSSGQMGTEAF
v_call: TRBV2; j_call: TRBJ1-6; clone_size: many; cdr3_aa: ASSLGPRTYNSPLH
v_call: TRBV2; j_call: TRBJ2-1; clone_size: many; cdr3_aa: ASGYGNEQF
v_call: TRBV2; j_call: TRBJ2-3; clone_size: many; cdr3_aa: ASSVSATDTQY
v_call: TRBV11-1; j_call: TRBJ2-7; clone_size: few; cdr3_aa: ASSYALIYEQY
v_call: TRBV9; j_call: TRBJ2-1; clone_size: NA; cdr3_aa: ASSPAVREGNKQF
v_call: TRBV5-1; j_call: TRBJ2-3; clone_size: many; cdr3_aa: ASSLGTAADTQY
v_call: TRBV18; j_call: TRBJ1-1; clone_size: many; cdr3_aa: ASSPSTDRGDTEAF
v_call: TRBV28; j_call: TRBJ1-5; clone_size: many; cdr3_aa: ASSPRPGGNQPQH
v_call: TRBV15; j_call: TRBJ1-2; clone_size: NA; cdr3_aa: ATSREGVGGYGYT
v_call: TRBV28; j_call: TRBJ2-2; clone_size: many; cdr3_aa: ASTGGVNTGELF
v_call: TRBV6-5; j_call: TRBJ1-2; clone_size: many; cdr3_aa: ASSYSTGYGYT
v_call: TRBV10-2; j_call: TRBJ2-3; clone_size: NA; cdr3_aa: ASRWTSGSPDTQY
v_call: TRBV6-2/TRBV6-3; j_call: TRBJ2-7; clone_size: many; cdr3_aa: ASAWDALRDEQY
v_call: TRBV6-5; j_call: TRBJ1-3; clone_size: NA; cdr3_aa: ASSSPTGTGFLRPGNTIY
v_call: TRBV24-1; j_call: TRBJ2-1; clone_size: many; cdr3_aa: ATSDSPGTGDNEQF
v_call: TRBV28; j_call: TRBJ1-5; clone_size: NA; cdr3_aa: ASSRGTEPRQPQH
v_call: TRBV11-2; j_call: TRBJ2-1; clone_size: many; cdr3_aa: ASSPRAGDYNEQF
v_call: TRBV13; j_call: TRBJ2-3; clone_size: many; cdr3_aa: ASSTPHTDTQY
v_call: TRBV3-1; j_call: TRBJ1-6; clone_size: few; cdr3_aa: ASGPYSPLH
v_call: TRBV28; j_call: TRBJ1-6; clone_size: NA; cdr3_aa: ASSLHQAGRATNSPLH
v_call: TRBV3-1; j_call: TRBJ2-7; clone_size: NA; cdr3_aa: ASSLHSFGGEQY